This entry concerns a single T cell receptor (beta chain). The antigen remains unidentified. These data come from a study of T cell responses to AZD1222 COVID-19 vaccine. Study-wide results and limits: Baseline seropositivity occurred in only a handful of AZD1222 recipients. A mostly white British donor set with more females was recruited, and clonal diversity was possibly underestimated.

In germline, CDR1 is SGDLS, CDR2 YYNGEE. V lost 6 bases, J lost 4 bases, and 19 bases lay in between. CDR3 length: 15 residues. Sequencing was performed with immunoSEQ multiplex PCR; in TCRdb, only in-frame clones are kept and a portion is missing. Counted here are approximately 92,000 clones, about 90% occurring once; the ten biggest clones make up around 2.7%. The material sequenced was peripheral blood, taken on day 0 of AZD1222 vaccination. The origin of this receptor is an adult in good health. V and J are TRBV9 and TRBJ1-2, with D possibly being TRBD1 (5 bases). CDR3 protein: CASTQTGFQGYGYTF. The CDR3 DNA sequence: TGTGCCAGCACCCAAACGGGTTTTCAGGGCTATGGCTACACCTTC.